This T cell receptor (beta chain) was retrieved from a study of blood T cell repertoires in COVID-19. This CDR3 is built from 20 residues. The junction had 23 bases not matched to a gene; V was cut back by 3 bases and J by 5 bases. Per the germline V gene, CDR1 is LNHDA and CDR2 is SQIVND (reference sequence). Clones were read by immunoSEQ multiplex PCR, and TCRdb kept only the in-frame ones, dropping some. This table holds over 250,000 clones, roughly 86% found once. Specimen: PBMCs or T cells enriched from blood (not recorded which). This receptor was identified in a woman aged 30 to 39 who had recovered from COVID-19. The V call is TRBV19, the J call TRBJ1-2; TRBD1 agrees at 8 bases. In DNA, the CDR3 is TGTGCCAGTAGTATCCCACGTAGGTGGGGACAGGCCAACCGCGGATATGGCTACACCTTC. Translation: CASSIPRRWGQANRGYGYTF.